The clone carrying this TCR beta chain occurred once. These data belong to a study of blood T cell repertoires in COVID-19. Looking at the study overall: T cells, B-cell-depleted T cells, or PBMCs provided the cDNA or gDNA that served as material.

Germline CDR1 is SEHNR and CDR2 is FQNEAQ (reference sequence). This CDR3 spans 15 amino acids. V was trimmed by 0 bases and J by 4 bases, leaving 12 bases between them. Cohorts were based on clinical histories the participants reported. Sequenced by immunoSEQ multiplex PCR; TCRdb stores in-frame clones only, minus some. The table records 300,000 to 400,000 clones, roughly 90% of them present only once. The rearrangement links TRBV7-9 to TRBJ1-1, with D perhaps TRBD1 (5 bases). This TCR came from a woman younger than 45 with acute COVID-19. The specimen sequenced was PBMCs or T cells enriched from blood (not recorded which). The CDR3 DNA follows: TGTGCCAGCAGCTTAGCAGCAGGGCGAGGCACTGAAGCTTTCTTT. It codes for CASSLAAGRGTEAFF. The complete variable domain, with remaining parts taken from reference TRBV7-9 and TRBJ1-1, reads DTGVSQNPRHKITKRGQNVTFRCDPISEHNRLYWYRQTLGQGPEFLTYFQNEAQLEKSRLLSDRFSAERPKGSFSTLEIQRTEQGDSAMYLCASSLAAGRGTEAFFGQGTRLTVV.